Listed below are T cell receptor beta chains from one sample, sequenced in a study of blood T cell repertoires in COVID-19. TCRdb's table, derived via immunoSEQ multiplex PCR, lists solely in-frame clones and lacks some. The sample contains 140,000 or so clones, roughly 84% of which appear only once. Sequencing input: peripheral blood. The receptor source for this set is a man aged 55 to 70 with active or convalescent COVID-19. Each CDR3 is given with its conserved first and last residue. The D gene is left open where the match is weak. The size field is filled for only some rows; it gives once, few, many or a size class.

j_call v_call d_call clone_size cdr3_aa cdr3_nt
TRBJ2-7 TRBV19 . . CASSWAGSYEQYF TGTGCCAGTAGTTGGGCAGGGTCCTACGAGCAGTACTTC
TRBJ2-7 TRBV13 TRBD2 once CASSPGLAGGPAYEQYF TGTGCCAGCAGCCCAGGACTAGCGGGGGGGCCTGCCTACGAGCAGTACTTC
TRBJ1-1 TRBV19 . . CASSIDTLAGHTEAFF TGTGCCAGTAGTATCGATACTCTGGCAGGTCACACTGAAGCTTTCTTT
TRBJ1-1 TRBV3-1/TRBV3-2 TRBD1 . CASSQVAQGFEAFF TGTGCCAGCAGCCAAGTAGCACAGGGGTTCGAAGCTTTCTTT
TRBJ1-5 TRBV11-2 . . CASSLEASLDQPQHF TGTGCCAGCAGCCTCGAGGCAAGTCTGGATCAGCCCCAGCATTTT
TRBJ2-7 TRBV11-3 . . CASSLQDRSYEQYF TGTGCCAGCAGCTTACAGGACAGAAGCTACGAGCAGTACTTC
TRBJ1-3 TRBV7-2 . . CASSLRQALGGNTIYF TGTGCCAGCAGCCTACGACAGGCGTTGGGTGGAAACACCATATATTTT
TRBJ2-1 TRBV5-1 TRBD2 once CASSLGLAGSNEQFF TGCGCCAGCAGCTTGGGGCTAGCGGGCTCCAATGAGCAGTTCTTC
TRBJ2-7 TRBV18 . . CASSPPGAGIGSKEQYF TGTGCCAGCTCACCACCGGGGGCAGGGATTGGTTCTAAGGAGCAGTACTTC
TRBJ2-2 TRBV11-2 TRBD1 . CASSPGTGINTGELFF TGTGCCAGCAGCCCAGGGACAGGGATAAACACCGGGGAGCTGTTTTTT
TRBJ2-5 TRBV7-2 . . CASSSRLVGETQYF TGTGCCAGCAGCTCACGACTAGTTGGCGAGACCCAGTACTTC
TRBJ1-3 TRBV12-5 TRBD1 . CASGLGGQLSGNTIYF TGTGCTAGTGGTTTGGGGGGACAGCTCTCTGGAAACACCATATATTTT
TRBJ2-1 TRBV30 TRBD2 . CAWRTGTSGAGGEQFF TGTGCCTGGAGGACAGGGACTAGCGGGGCTGGGGGTGAGCAGTTCTTC
TRBJ1-4 TRBV5-1 TRBD1 . CASSLGFETGGLGKLFF TGCGCCAGCAGCTTGGGGTTTGAGACAGGGGGCCTCGGAAAACTGTTTTTT
TRBJ2-7 TRBV5-5 TRBD1 . CASSSTHRGSYEQYF TGTGCCAGCAGCTCCACTCACAGGGGGTCTTACGAGCAGTACTTC